This TCR beta chain was observed in a study of blood T cell repertoires in COVID-19. Study-level background: PBMCs, B-cell-depleted T cells, or T cells were the source of the cDNA or gDNA that made up the material.

The CDR3 covers 15 residues. Germline V gene data show CDR1 as SGHTA and CDR2 as FQGNSA. Trimming removed 6 bases from V and 5 bases from J; junction bases left unmatched: 8. This clone was observed a single time. Authors' processing steps: Cell counts per sample came from amplifying reference gene primers. Clones were sequenced by immunoSEQ multiplex PCR, and TCRdb holds only the in-frame ones, with some missing. That table supplies the V and J calls and clone size; D and trimming were determined from the DNA. The sample lists more than 200,000 clones; approximately 80% were seen once. The chain combines TRBV7-2 with TRBJ2-5, with TRBD1 identical over 11 bases. The sequence derives from a woman of 80 years or more with acute or convalescent COVID-19. Input material: peripheral blood. The CDR3: CASRPGTGGWETQYF. For the CDR3, the DNA is TGTGCCAGCAGGCCCGGGACAGGGGGATGGGAGACCCAGTACTTC.